This TCR beta chain appears in the sequencing data of a study of control samples from healthy donors and cancer patients. Using immunoSEQ multiplex PCR, the repertoire was profiled, and TCRdb retains in-frame clones only, with some absent. This repertoire shows approximately 160,000 clones, roughly 94% found once; its top ten account for roughly 1.3%. Looked up from germline, CDR1 is SGHTS and CDR2 is YDEGEE. The length of the CDR3 is 16 residues. The germline V and J ends were trimmed by 4 bases and 3 bases, with 14 bases remaining between them. The sequence was obtained from a woman between 18 and 30 years old in good health. V is TRBV5-8 and J is TRBJ1-6; D perhaps matches TRBD1 (5 bases). Input material: blood. Here the CDR3 reads CASSPTGASYNSPLHF. The CDR3 DNA sequence: TGTGCCAGCAGCCCCACCGGGGCTAGCTATAATTCACCCCTCCACTTT. Combining the CDR3 with reference TRBV5-8 and TRBJ1-6 gives the whole variable domain EAGVTQSPTHLIKTRGQQATLRCSPISGHTSVYWYQQALGLGLQFLLWYDEGEERNRGNFPPRFSGRQFPNYSSELNVNALELEDSALYLCASSPTGASYNSPLHFGNGTRLTVT.